Included here is one T cell receptor beta chain sequence, with context. This entry is derived from a study of human T cells and chemical hapten exposure. On the study more broadly: The study lasted approximately 25 weeks, and patients were dosed weekly with diphenylcyclopropenone on the scalp throughout. Largely, small differences in pooled library volume made per-sample TCR yields vary.

The length of the CDR3 is 14 residues. Trimming shortened V by 5 bases and J by 2 bases, and 13 bases separated the two germline ends. The germline gives CDR1 MDHEN, CDR2 SYDVKM. In the authors' methods: Individual samples carried between about 23,224 and 700,000 TCRs, with about 88,000 as the median. MiXCR was run by TCRdb on the RACE reads, yielding one entry per CDR3 protein. TCRdb, not the authors, supplied the V and J calls. The profile covers more than 250,000 distinct CDR3 sequences, with 8.6% appearing a single time and less than 3% taken by the ten largest. Noted time point: pre-sensitization, week 0. The sample's treatment: therapeutic diphenylcyclopropenone sensitization with weekly scalp DPC. Participating donors were patients with alopecia, aged 18 to 70 years, considered appropriate candidates for DPC.

This TCR derives from a woman between 35 and 50 years old with alopecia areata. Some clones in this sample may be carry-over from other donors' samples. The starting material was whole blood, obtained in connection with sensitization to the hapten diphenylcyclopropenone (DPC). The V gene is TRBV28, the J gene TRBJ2-7; D is uncertain. The CDR3 nucleotides read TGTGCCAGCAGTCGTGACACAATAACCTACGAGCAGTACTTC. This gives the protein CASSRDTITYEQYF.